The clone carrying this T cell receptor beta chain occurred many times. Antigen specificity is unknown. The read finishes 3 residues shy of the CDR3 end, and the germline J gene is used to complete it. Blood samples were heparinized, about 4.5 to 8 ml per donor. This record comes from a study of T cell clonality in common variable immunodeficiency. General study findings and limits: Fewer deletions and N-nucleotide insertions were reportedly seen in common variable immunodeficiency TCR beta sequences. T cell subpopulation sequencing would be needed to explain CVID clonality.

Repertoires were generated with immunoSEQ multiplex PCR, while TCRdb's copy carries only in-frame clones and drops some. Observed in the sample are tens of thousands of clones, none of them singletons. V dropped 4 bases and J dropped 7; count of bases not matched to a gene: 6. Germline CDR1 MGHRA, CDR2 YSYEKL. The CDR3 spans 14 residues. The sequencing sample was made of peripheral blood mononuclear cells. The clonotype originates from a person between 18 and 75 years old in good health. The gene calls are TRBV4-1 and TRBJ2-3; 9 bases agree with TRBD1. CDR3 DNA (partial): TGCGCCAGCAGCCGGGACAGGGCGGCCTATACG. Amino acids: CASSRDRAAYT. The entire CDR3 protein reads CASSRDRAAYTQYF.